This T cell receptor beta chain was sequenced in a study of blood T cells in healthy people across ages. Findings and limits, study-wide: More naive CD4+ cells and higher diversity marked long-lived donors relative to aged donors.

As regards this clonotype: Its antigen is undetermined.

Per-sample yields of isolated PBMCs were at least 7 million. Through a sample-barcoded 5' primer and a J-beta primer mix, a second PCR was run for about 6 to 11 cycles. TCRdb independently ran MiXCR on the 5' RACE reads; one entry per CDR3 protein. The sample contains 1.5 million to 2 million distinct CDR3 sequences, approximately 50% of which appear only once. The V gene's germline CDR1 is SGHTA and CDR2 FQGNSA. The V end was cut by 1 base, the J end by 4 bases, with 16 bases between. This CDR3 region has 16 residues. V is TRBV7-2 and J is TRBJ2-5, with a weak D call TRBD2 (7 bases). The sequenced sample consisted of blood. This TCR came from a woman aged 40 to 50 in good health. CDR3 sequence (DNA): TGTGCCAGCAGCTTAGGGATCGGGGGGCAGGTAGAGACCCAGTACTTC. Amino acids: CASSLGIGGQVETQYF.